The rows below give T cell receptor beta chains drawn from one sample of a study of cytomegalovirus exposure and HLA in healthy donors. Profiled with immunoSEQ multiplex PCR; TCRdb holds only in-frame clones, not every one. The sample lists about 120,000 clones, 70% to 90% occurring once. Sequencing was carried out using PBMCs. The receptor set was obtained from a man between 18 and 29 years old in good health and CMV-seropositive. Both conserved end residues are part of each CDR3. A D gene is named only where the DNA matches it firmly. Rows may omit the clone size; those that give it use once, few, many or a size class.

DNA: TGCGCCAGCAGCCAGGATGCCCTAGGGTATTCGGGAACTGAAGCTTTCTTT
CDR3: CASSQDALGYSGTEAFF
J: TRBJ1-1
D: .
size: .
V: TRBV4-1

DNA: TGTGCCAGCAGCTTCTGGGGGGGCGGAGATACGCAGTATTTT
CDR3: CASSFWGGGDTQYF
J: TRBJ2-3
D: .
size: .
V: TRBV13

DNA: TGTGCCAGCAGCTTAGACGAGGGCAATGAGCAGTTCTTC
CDR3: CASSLDEGNEQFF
J: TRBJ2-1
D: .
size: .
V: TRBV7-8

DNA: TGTGCCAGTAGTATGACGGGGGGGACCTACAATGAGCAGTTCTTC
CDR3: CASSMTGGTYNEQFF
J: TRBJ2-1
D: TRBD2
size: .
V: TRBV19

DNA: TGCGCCAGCAGCCAAGAGCATCCTAGCTGGCCCTACGAGCAGTACTTC
CDR3: CASSQEHPSWPYEQYF
J: TRBJ2-7
D: .
size: .
V: TRBV4-1

DNA: TGTGCCAGCAGCCTTAACTTCGGTGAGCAGTACTTC
CDR3: CASSLNFGEQYF
J: TRBJ2-7
D: .
size: .
V: TRBV9

DNA: TGTGCCAGCAGCTTGGATAGGGGGCGAACCGGGGAGCTGTTTTTT
CDR3: CASSLDRGRTGELFF
J: TRBJ2-2
D: TRBD1
size: many
V: TRBV5-6

DNA: TGTGCCGGCCGGGACTCCTCCTACAATGAGCAGTTCTTC
CDR3: CAGRDSSYNEQFF
J: TRBJ2-1
D: .
size: .
V: TRBV2

DNA: TGTGCCAGCAGCTTAGGGGCCTTCGGGAGGGCCCTCTATGGCTACACCTTC
CDR3: CASSLGAFGRALYGYTF
J: TRBJ1-2
D: .
size: once
V: TRBV11-2

DNA: TGTGCCAGCACTAGACTAGCGGGGGGCCGGGAGACCCAGTACTTC
CDR3: CASTRLAGGRETQYF
J: TRBJ2-5
D: TRBD2
size: .
V: TRBV6-1

DNA: TGTGCCAGTAGTAACTCAGGGATTAGCAATCAGCCCCAGCATTTT
CDR3: CASSNSGISNQPQHF
J: TRBJ1-5
D: .
size: once
V: TRBV19

DNA: TGTGCCATCAGTGAGTACAGCCAAGAGACCCAGTACTTC
CDR3: CAISEYSQETQYF
J: TRBJ2-5
D: .
size: once
V: TRBV10-3

DNA: TGTGCCAGCAGTCCCCTAGGACGGGAGGTTGAGCAGTTCTTC
CDR3: CASSPLGREVEQFF
J: TRBJ2-1
D: TRBD2
size: .
V: TRBV27

DNA: TGCGCCAGCACCACCTCGGGACAGGCCGTTTACGAGCAGTACTTC
CDR3: CASTTSGQAVYEQYF
J: TRBJ2-7
D: TRBD1
size: .
V: TRBV5-1

DNA: TGTGCCAGCAGCGCCCGACAGGGAGGAGAGACCCAGTACTTC
CDR3: CASSARQGGETQYF
J: TRBJ2-5
D: .
size: .
V: TRBV9

DNA: TGTGCCAGCAGCGTGACAGGGACCTTGAACACTGAAGCTTTCTTT
CDR3: CASSVTGTLNTEAFF
J: TRBJ1-1
D: TRBD1
size: .
V: TRBV9